This TCR beta chain came from a study of Graves' ophthalmopathy and Graves' hyperthyroidism. This clonotype was recorded at least ten times. Its antigen is not known. Findings and limits, study-wide: Blood also harbored most expanded thyroid clonotypes above 0.001 frequency.

The CDR3 loop spans 12 amino acids. In germline, CDR1 is SGHVS, CDR2 FQNEAQ. V lost 5 bases to trimming and J lost 9 bases, with 14 bases between them. RNA transcripts served as template for amplifying TCR beta CDR3 sequences. RT-PCR was first run with HTBI primers, then multiplex PCR in a second round. One entry per CDR3 protein results from TCRdb running MiXCR on the multiplex PCR reads. The data show around 1,200,000 distinct CDR3 sequences, about two fifths seen once. The receptor comes from an adult man with Graves' hyperthyroidism. The V call is TRBV7-8, the J call TRBJ2-7; the D gene is possibly TRBD2 (6 bases). The specimen was peripheral blood or thyroid tissue (not recorded which). CDR3: CASSQNLASQYF. In nucleotides, the CDR3 is TGTGCCAGCAGCCAAAATCTAGCGTCGCAGTACTTC.